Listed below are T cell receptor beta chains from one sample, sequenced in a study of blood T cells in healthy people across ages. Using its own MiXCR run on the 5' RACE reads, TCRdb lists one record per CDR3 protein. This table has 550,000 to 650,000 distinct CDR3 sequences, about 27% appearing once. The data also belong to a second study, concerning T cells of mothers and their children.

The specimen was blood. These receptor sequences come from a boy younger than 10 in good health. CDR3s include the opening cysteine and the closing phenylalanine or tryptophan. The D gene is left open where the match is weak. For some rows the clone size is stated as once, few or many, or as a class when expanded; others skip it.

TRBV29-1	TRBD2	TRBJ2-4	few	TGCAGCGTTGAAGTAGCGGGAACGCGTCTTCAGTACTTC	CSVEVAGTRLQYF
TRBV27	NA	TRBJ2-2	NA	TGTGCCAGCAGTTTTGCTGGGGGCGCAAACACCGGGGAGCTGTTTTTT	CASSFAGGANTGELFF
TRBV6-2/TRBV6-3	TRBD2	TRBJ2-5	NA	TGTGCCAGCAGTTACCCATCCGCGGGAGACCGAGAGACCCAGTACTTC	CASSYPSAGDRETQYF
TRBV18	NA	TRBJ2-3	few	TGTGCCAGCTCACCACCGACAGTTAGCACAGATACGCAGTATTTT	CASSPPTVSTDTQYF
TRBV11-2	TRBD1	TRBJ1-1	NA	TGTGCCAGCAGCTTGGACAGGGCTTCCATGAACACTGAAGCTTTCTTT	CASSLDRASMNTEAFF
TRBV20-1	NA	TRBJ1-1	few	TGCAGTGCCCCCCTGGGGGGGACTGAAGCTTTCTTT	CSAPLGGTEAFF
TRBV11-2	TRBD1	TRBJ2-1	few	TGTGCCAGCAGCTTACAGGGGGCTTTCCGAAATGAGCAGTTCTTC	CASSLQGAFRNEQFF
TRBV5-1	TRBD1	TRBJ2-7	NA	TGCGCCAGCAGCGAAGGAGCCGGGACAGGGGTGAGCGAGCAGTACTTC	CASSEGAGTGVSEQYF
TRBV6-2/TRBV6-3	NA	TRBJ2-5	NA	TGTGCCAGCAGTCCAACACGGGCCCCAGAGACCCAGTACTTC	CASSPTRAPETQYF
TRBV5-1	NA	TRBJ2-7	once	TGCGCCAGCAGCTTGGGGCTAGTCGTCAACGAGCAGTACTTC	CASSLGLVVNEQYF
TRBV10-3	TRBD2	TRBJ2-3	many	TGTGCCATCAGGCCTCCCCCCGGGACTAGCGGGGGGGCCGGGACAGATACGCAGTATTTT	CAIRPPPGTSGGAGTDTQYF
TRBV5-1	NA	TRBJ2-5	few	TGCGCCAGCAGCTTGGCCCAAACCGGGGAGACCCAGTACTTC	CASSLAQTGETQYF
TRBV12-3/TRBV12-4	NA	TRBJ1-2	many	TGTGCCAGCAGTTTGCAGGGACCCTATGGCTACACCTTC	CASSLQGPYGYTF
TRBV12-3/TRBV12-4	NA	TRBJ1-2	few	TGTGCCAGCAGGTCAGGGTATGGCTACACCTTC	CASRSGYGYTF
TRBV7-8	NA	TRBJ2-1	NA	TGTGCCAGCAGCCCGCCGGGCGATAGGGCCATATACAATGAGCAGTTCTTC	CASSPPGDRAIYNEQFF
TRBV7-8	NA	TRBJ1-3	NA	TGTGCCAGCAGCTTCAACCTCGGGCTTTCTGGAAACACCATATATTTT	CASSFNLGLSGNTIYF
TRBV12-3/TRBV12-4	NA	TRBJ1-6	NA	TGTGCCAGCCTTCGGGCCCTGGATAATTCACCCCTCCACTTT	CASLRALDNSPLHF
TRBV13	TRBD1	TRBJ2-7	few	TGTGCCAGCAGCCTACAGGGGAAAGACGAGCAGTACTTC	CASSLQGKDEQYF
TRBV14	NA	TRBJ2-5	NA	TGTGCCAGCAGCCAGGTAGCGGCCTGGCCGTGGTTCTTC	CASSQVAAWPWFF
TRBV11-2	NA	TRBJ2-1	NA	TGTGCCAGCAGCTTAGTGTGGACAGAAAAGTACAATGAGCAGTTCTTC	CASSLVWTEKYNEQFF
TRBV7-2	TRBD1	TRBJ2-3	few	TGTGCCAGCAGCTCCCTCGGGACAGGCCTCGCAGATACGCAGTATTTT	CASSSLGTGLADTQYF
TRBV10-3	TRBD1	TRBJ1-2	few	TGTGCCTCTTACCCACAGGGGGCGGGCTATGGCTACACCTTC	CASYPQGAGYGYTF
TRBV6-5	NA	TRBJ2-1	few	TGTGCCAGCAGTTACCTCTCCAGGAACAATGAGCAGTTCTTC	CASSYLSRNNEQFF
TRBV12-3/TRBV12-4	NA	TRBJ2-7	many	TGTGCCAGCAGTTTGGGAGCGGCTTTCGAGCAGTACTTC	CASSLGAAFEQYF
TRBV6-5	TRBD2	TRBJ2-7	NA	TGTGCCAGCAGTTACTCCGGGACTAACACCGAGCAGTACTTC	CASSYSGTNTEQYF
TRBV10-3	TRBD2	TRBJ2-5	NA	TGTGCCACTCAGGGGACTAGCGGGAGGGGAGAGACCCAGTACTTC	CATQGTSGRGETQYF
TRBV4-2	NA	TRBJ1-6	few	TGTGCCAGCAGCCAAGTAGCCAGGGGAGGAGGGTCACCCCTCCACTTT	CASSQVARGGGSPLHF
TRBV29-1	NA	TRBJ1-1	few	TGCAGCGTCGAACTAGGGAGCGGAGCTTTCTTT	CSVELGSGAFF
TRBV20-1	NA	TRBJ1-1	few	TGCAGTGCTAACTATGGGGGGGGGAACACTGAAGCTTTCTTT	CSANYGGGNTEAFF
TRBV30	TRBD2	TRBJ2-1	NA	TGTGCCTGGACTAGCGGGAGAGGCAATGAGCAGTTCTTC	CAWTSGRGNEQFF
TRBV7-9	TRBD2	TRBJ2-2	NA	TGTGCCAGCAGCTCGGGGGGGGCTGAAACCGGGGAGCTGTTTTTT	CASSSGGAETGELFF
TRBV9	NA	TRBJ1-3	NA	TGTGCCAGCAGCCAGGGGTGGAGCGGAAACACCATATATTTT	CASSQGWSGNTIYF
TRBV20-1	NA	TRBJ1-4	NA	TGCAGTGCTAGAGGGAACAGGTTTCAGGAAAAACTGTTTTTT	CSARGNRFQEKLFF
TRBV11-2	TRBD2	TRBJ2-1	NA	TGTGCCAGCAGCCCGTTCTTGCGGGAGGAGCTCCCCAGCTCCTACAATGAGCAGTTCTTC	CASSPFLREELPSSYNEQFF
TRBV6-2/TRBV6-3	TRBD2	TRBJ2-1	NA	TGTGCCAGCAGTTCCCTAGCGGGAGGTCGGGGAGATGAGCAGTTCTTC	CASSSLAGGRGDEQFF
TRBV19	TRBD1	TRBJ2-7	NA	TGTGCCAGTAGCCCTGTCCCGGGACAGGGACGGAGCTACGAGCAGTACTTC	CASSPVPGQGRSYEQYF
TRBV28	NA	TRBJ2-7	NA	TGTGCCAGCAGTTTTGACGGACGGAATTTCAGAGACGAGCAGTACTTC	CASSFDGRNFRDEQYF
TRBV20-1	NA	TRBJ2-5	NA	TGCAGTGTCCCACAGGGCTACAAAGAGACCCAGTACTTC	CSVPQGYKETQYF
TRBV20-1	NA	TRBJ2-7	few	TGCAGTGCTAGGGAATACTACGAGCAGTACTTC	CSAREYYEQYF
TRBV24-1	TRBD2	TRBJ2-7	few	TGTGCCACGGGGACTAGCGGGGGGAGAGAGCAGTACTTC	CATGTSGGREQYF
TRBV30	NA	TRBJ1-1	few	TGTGCCTGGATGGGGCTTTCGAACACTGAAGCTTTCTTT	CAWMGLSNTEAFF
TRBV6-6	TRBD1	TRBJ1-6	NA	TGTGCCAGCAGTTATGACAGGGTAAATTCACCCCTCCACTTT	CASSYDRVNSPLHF
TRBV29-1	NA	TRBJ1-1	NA	TGCAGCGTTGTACAGACCATGAACACTGAAGCTTTCTTT	CSVVQTMNTEAFF
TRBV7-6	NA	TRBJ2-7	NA	TGTGCCAGCAGCTTAGGGGGCGGTTCTACCTACGAGCAGTACTTC	CASSLGGGSTYEQYF
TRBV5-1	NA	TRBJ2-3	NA	TGCGCCAGCAGACCCGGGGCCACAGATACGCAGTATTTT	CASRPGATDTQYF
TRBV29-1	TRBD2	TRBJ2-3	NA	TGCAGCGTTTCCACTAGCGGGTACACAGATACGCAGTATTTT	CSVSTSGYTDTQYF
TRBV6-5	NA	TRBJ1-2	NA	TGTGCCAGCAGTTACTCAGGGGCCCCCGGGGGTAACTATGGCTACACCTTC	CASSYSGAPGGNYGYTF
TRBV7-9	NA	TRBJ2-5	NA	TGTGCCAGCAGCTTAGCGCTACTGGACCTAGAGACCCAGTACTTC	CASSLALLDLETQYF